This passage covers 12 T cell receptor beta chains from one sample sequenced in a study of T cell responses to AZD1222 COVID-19 vaccine (dated by TCRdb to 2020 to 2023). In the paper's terms, the time point label means: baseline before first vaccination. The treatment or condition label here, explained by the study, means: meningococcal conjugate vaccine given as trial control. The receptor library was made with the immunoSEQ multiplex PCR assay. Imported from immuneACCESS, the table was reduced by TCRdb to in-frame sequences with V and J called. These copies leave out some clones; in studies compared against another copy, an unresolved V gene accounts for under half, and the cause of the remainder is not known. Recorded for this sample are 100,000 to 150,000 clones; around 90% of them occurred a single time. The leading ten clones occupy less than 4.5% of the sample. Specimen: peripheral blood, collected on day 0 of MenACWY control vaccination. The receptors stem from an adult in good health.

This sequence joins TRBV6-5 and TRBJ2-1, with 7 bases lining up with TRBD2. Germline V gene data show CDR1 as MNHEY and CDR2 as SVGAGI. The CDR3 runs to 13 residues. V trimming: 4 bases; J trimming: 7 bases; junction bases outside the gene matches: 4. The CDR3 is CASSSISGNEQFF. The DNA for the CDR3 is TGTGCCAGCAGTTCCATTAGCGGGAATGAGCAGTTCTTC.

This clone was detected only once. The chain carries TRBV5-1 and TRBJ1-2; D remains unclear. The CDR3 covers 16 residues. The V end lost 4 bases, the J end lost 1 base, and 17 bases lay between the germline ends. Germline CDR1 and CDR2: SGHRS and YFSETQ. The CDR3 DNA sequence: TGCGCCAGCAGCCCCTTAAGGCAGTCCCTTAACTATGGCTACACCTTC. It translates to CASSPLRQSLNYGYTF.

The rearrangement uses TRBV7-9 and TRBJ2-1; no definite D call. V shed 2 bases and J shed 5 bases, with 7 bases lying between them. Germline-derived CDR1 and CDR2 are SEHNR and FQNEAQ (reference sequence). This CDR3 contains 13 residues. In DNA, the CDR3 is TGTGCCAGCAGCTTAAGTACCAACAATGAGCAGTTCTTC. Translation gives CASSLSTNNEQFF.

This clone is medium-sized by share. V usage is TRBV28 and J usage is TRBJ2-7; TRBD2 agrees at 11 bases. Germline assignment: CDR1 MDHEN and CDR2 SYDVKM. J gave up 0 bases and V 5 bases, and 12 bases lay outside the gene matches. This CDR3 comprises 18 residues. CDR3 in amino acids: CASSPGTSGTSLSYEQYF. DNA for the CDR3: TGTGCCAGCAGTCCCGGGACTAGCGGAACAAGTCTCTCCTACGAGCAGTACTTC.

The chain has TRBV28 and TRBJ1-2, with TRBD1 identical over 11 bases. This CDR3 has 14 amino acids. Losses at the gene ends were 8 bases for V and 1 base for J; bases not matched to a gene: 3. Germline V gene data show CDR1 as MDHEN and CDR2 as SYDVKM. CDR3 coding DNA: TGTGCCAGCGGACAGGGGGCGAATAACTATGGCTACACCTTC. It yields the protein CASGQGANNYGYTF.

A few counts support this clone. The chain is built from TRBV27 and TRBJ2-1, with D unresolved. Trimming pared 5 bases from V and 6 bases from J, leaving 17 bases between. This CDR3 is 15 amino acids long. Germline V lookup: CDR1 MNHEY, CDR2 SMNVEV (reference sequence). CDR3 sequence: CASSPRLGRLNEQFF. The CDR3 nucleotides read TGTGCCAGCAGTCCCCGGTTAGGCAGGCTCAATGAGCAGTTCTTC.

The rearrangement joins TRBV6-4 to TRBJ2-7; 8 bases agree with TRBD1. The V gene's germline CDR1 is MRHNA and CDR2 SNTAGT. CDR3 length: 16 residues. The junction had 6 bases not matched to a gene; V was cut back by 2 bases and J by 0 bases. CDR3 coding DNA: TGTGCCAGCAGTGACCCCCGGGACAGGAGCTCCTACGAGCAGTACGTC. Protein product: CASSDPRDRSSYEQYV.

V and J are TRBV3-1 (or the pseudogene TRBV3-2) and TRBJ2-1; D unresolved. CDR3 size: 13 residues. The V gene lost 3 bases and the J gene lost 12 bases, with 15 bases spanning the gap. Germline V lookup: CDR1 LGHDT, CDR2 YNNKEL (reference sequence). CDR3 region: CASSHLPGQGQFF. The CDR3 DNA reads TGTGCCAGCAGCCATCTTCCGGGTCAAGGGCAGTTCTTC.

This chain joins TRBV5-4 and TRBJ1-2; maybe TRBD1 (6 bases). Germline V CDR1 and CDR2: SGHNT, YYREEE (reference sequence). This CDR3 is 13 amino acids long. Trimming removed 3 bases from V and 4 bases from J, with 10 bases in between. The CDR3 DNA reads as TGTGCCAGCAGCTCACAGGGTCCCTATGGCTACACCTTC. Amino acid sequence: CASSSQGPYGYTF.

V gene TRBV7-9 combines with J gene TRBJ2-7; 8 positions agree with TRBD2. The CDR3 is 14 residues long. Germline CDR1 SEHNR, CDR2 FQNEAQ (reference sequence). J lost 3 bases, V lost 5 bases, and 6 bases had no gene match. The CDR3, as DNA: TGTGCCAGCAGCGCCCCAACTAGCGGCTACGAGCAGTACTTC. Translating gives CASSAPTSGYEQYF. Looking up the rest from reference TRBV7-9 and TRBJ2-7 gives the full variable domain: DTGVSQNPRHKITKRGQNVTFRCDPISEHNRLYWYRQTLGQGPEFLTYFQNEAQLEKSRLLSDRFSAERPKGSFSTLEIQRTEQGDSAMYLCASSAPTSGYEQYFGPGTRLTVT.

This clone was observed a few times. V gene TRBV28 combines with J gene TRBJ2-3, with TRBD2 identical over 10 bases. This CDR3 is built from 16 residues. The junction had 3 bases not matched to a gene; V was cut back by 3 bases and J by 0 bases. CDR1 and CDR2 (germline): MDHEN, SYDVKM. The CDR3 bases are TGTGCCAGCAGTTTGACTAGCGGGTACAGCACAGATACGCAGTATTTT. Amino acid sequence: CASSLTSGYSTDTQYF.

V gene TRBV24-1 combines with J gene TRBJ2-1, with D perhaps assigned TRBD1 or TRBD2 (5 bases each). The CDR3 has 14 amino acids. Germline-derived CDR1 and CDR2 are KGHDR and SFDVKD. V lost 7 bases and J lost 7, with 16 bases in between. CDR3 nucleotide sequence: TGTGCCACCAGCGGGACCATTTTCGATAATGAGCAGTTCTTC. Protein sequence: CATSGTIFDNEQFF.